This TCR beta chain emerged from a study of naive and memory T cell subsets. Study results and caveats: Higher TCR numbers at tuberculin sites reflect T cell infiltration, per interpretation. The RNA method is potentially sensitive to activation and differentiation changes.

Between the trimmed V and J ends, which lost 3 bases and 6 bases, there was a span of 12 bases. Looked up from germline, CDR1 is DFQATT and CDR2 is SNEGSKA (reference sequence). The CDR3 is 12 amino acids. For blood and skin samples, reverse transcription used TCR alpha and beta constant primers. Ligated cDNA underwent four rounds of PCR with nested alpha and beta constant region primers and SP2. TCRdb reprocessed the UMI-ligation and nested PCR reads with MiXCR, giving one entry per CDR3 protein. In the table there are 17,000 or so distinct CDR3 sequences, approximately 9.7% of which are singletons. Treatment specified: skin biopsy from PPD injection site in Mantoux-positive individual. Cells were not sorted; total RNA input targeted about 1 to 1000 ng. TCR cDNA received a 3' ligated oligonucleotide that carried a UMI. This clonotype has a handful of counts. Its target is unknown.

This receptor was obtained from an adult in good health. The sample consisted of skin, taken from a tuberculin skin test site. The V call is TRBV20-1, the J call TRBJ2-7; the D gene is possibly TRBD2 (5 bases). CDR3 protein: CSASGGRSEQYF. CDR3 coding DNA: TGCAGTGCTAGTGGCGGGCGGTCCGAGCAGTACTTC.